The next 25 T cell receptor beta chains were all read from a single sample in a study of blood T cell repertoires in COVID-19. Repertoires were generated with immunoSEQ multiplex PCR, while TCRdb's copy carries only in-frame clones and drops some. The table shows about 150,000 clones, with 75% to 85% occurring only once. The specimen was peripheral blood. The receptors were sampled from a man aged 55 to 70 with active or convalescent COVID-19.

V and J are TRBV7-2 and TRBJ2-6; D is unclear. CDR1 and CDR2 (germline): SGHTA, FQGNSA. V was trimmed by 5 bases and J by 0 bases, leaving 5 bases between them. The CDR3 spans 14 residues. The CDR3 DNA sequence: TGTGCCAGCAGCCTCCGCTCTGGGGCCAACGTCCTGACTTTC. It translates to CASSLRSGANVLTF.

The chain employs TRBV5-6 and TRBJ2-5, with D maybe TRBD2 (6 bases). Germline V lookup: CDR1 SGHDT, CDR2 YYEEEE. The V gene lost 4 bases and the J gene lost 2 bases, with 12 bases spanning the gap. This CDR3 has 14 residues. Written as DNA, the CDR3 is TGTGCCAGCAGCGTCCCGGGGGAGCAAGAGACCCAGTACTTC. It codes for CASSVPGEQETQYF.

The CDR3 protein is CASSIIAGWKGGYTF. The CDR3 coding sequence is TGTGCCAGTAGTATAATTGCGGGCTGGAAGGGTGGCTACACCTTC. The gene calls are TRBV19 and TRBJ1-2, with D unresolved. The germline V and J ends were trimmed by 2 bases and 7 bases, with 17 bases remaining between them. The CDR3 extends over 15 amino acids. CDR1 is LNHDA, CDR2 SQIVND, per germline (reference sequence).

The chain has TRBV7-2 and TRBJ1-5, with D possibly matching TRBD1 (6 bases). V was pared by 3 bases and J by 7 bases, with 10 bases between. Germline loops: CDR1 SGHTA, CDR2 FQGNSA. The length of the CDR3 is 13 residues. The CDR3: CASSLDGGQPQHF. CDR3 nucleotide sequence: TGTGCCAGCAGCTTGGATGGGGGCCAGCCCCAGCATTTT.

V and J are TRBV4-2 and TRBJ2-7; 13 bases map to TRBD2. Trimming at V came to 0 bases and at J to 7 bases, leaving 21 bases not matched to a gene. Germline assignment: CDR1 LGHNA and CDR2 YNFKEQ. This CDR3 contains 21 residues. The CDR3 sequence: CASSQDTAGGRQGLAGNEQYF. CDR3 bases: TGTGCCAGCAGCCAAGATACAGCGGGGGGCCGCCAGGGACTAGCGGGAAATGAGCAGTACTTC.

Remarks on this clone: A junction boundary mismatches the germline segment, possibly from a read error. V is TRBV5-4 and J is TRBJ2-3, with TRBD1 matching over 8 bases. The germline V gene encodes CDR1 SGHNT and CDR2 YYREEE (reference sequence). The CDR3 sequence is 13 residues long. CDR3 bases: TGTGCCAGCAGCTTGAGAGGGACAGGTACGCAGTATTTT. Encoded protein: CASSLRGTGTQYF.

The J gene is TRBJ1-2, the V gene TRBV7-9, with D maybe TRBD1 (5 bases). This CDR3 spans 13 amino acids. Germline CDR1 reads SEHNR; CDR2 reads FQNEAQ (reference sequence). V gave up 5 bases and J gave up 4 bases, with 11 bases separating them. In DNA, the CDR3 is TGTGCCAGCAGCACTCGACAGCTCTATGGCTACACCTTC. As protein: CASSTRQLYGYTF. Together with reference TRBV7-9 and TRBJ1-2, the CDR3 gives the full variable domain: DTGVSQNPRHKITKRGQNVTFRCDPISEHNRLYWYRQTLGQGPEFLTYFQNEAQLEKSRLLSDRFSAERPKGSFSTLEIQRTEQGDSAMYLCASSTRQLYGYTFGSGTRLTVV.

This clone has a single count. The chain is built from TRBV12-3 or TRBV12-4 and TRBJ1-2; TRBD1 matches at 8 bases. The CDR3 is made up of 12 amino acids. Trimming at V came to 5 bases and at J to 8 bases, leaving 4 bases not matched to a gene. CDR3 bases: TGTGCCAGCAGTCAGGGGGCAGGGGGCTACACCTTC. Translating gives CASSQGAGGYTF.

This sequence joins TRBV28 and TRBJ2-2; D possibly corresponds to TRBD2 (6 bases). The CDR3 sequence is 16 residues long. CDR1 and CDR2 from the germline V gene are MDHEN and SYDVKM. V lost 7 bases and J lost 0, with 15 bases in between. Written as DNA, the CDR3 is TGTGCCAGCACCAGACGGACGGGAGCGAACACCGGGGAGCTGTTTTTT. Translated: CASTRRTGANTGELFF. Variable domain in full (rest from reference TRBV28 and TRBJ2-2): DVKVTQSSRYLVKRTGEKVFLECVQDMDHENMFWYRQDPGLGLRLIYFSYDVKMKEKGDIPEGYSVSREKKERFSLILESASTNQTSMYLCASTRRTGANTGELFFGEGSRLTVL.

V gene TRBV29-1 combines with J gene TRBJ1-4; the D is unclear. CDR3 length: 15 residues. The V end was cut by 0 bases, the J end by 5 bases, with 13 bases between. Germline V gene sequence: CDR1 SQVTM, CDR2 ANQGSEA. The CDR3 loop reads CSVEERKTGNEKLFF. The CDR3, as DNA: TGCAGCGTTGAAGAGCGTAAGACGGGAAATGAAAAACTGTTTTTT.

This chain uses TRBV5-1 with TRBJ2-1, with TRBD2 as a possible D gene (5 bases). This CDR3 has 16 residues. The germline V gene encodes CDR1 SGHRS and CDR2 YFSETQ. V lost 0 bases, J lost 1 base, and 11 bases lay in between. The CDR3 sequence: CASSLGSGTSYNEQFF. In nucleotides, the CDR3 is TGCGCCAGCAGCTTGGGGTCGGGAACGTCCTACAATGAGCAGTTCTTC.

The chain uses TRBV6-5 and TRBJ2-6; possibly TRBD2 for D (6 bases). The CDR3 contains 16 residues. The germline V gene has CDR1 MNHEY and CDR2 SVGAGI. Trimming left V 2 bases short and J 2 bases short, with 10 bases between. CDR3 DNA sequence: TGTGCCAGCAGTTACAGGAGGGCACCTGGGGCCAACGTCCTGACTTTC. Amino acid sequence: CASSYRRAPGANVLTF.

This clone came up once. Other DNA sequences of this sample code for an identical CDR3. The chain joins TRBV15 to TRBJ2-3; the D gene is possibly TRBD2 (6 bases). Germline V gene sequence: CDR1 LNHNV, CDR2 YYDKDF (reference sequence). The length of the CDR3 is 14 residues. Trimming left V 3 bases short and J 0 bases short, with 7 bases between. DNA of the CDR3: TGTGCCACCAGCAGGGGGACTAGCACAGATACGCAGTATTTT. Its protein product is CATSRGTSTDTQYF.

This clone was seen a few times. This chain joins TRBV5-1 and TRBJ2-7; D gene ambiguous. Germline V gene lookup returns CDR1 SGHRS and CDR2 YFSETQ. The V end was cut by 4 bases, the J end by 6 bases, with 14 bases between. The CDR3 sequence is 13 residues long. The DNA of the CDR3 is TGCGCCAGCAGCAGAGACTCCGCGGCCGAGCAGTACTTC. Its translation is CASSRDSAAEQYF. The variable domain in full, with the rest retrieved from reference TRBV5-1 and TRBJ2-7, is KAGVTQTPRYLIKTRGQQVTLSCSPISGHRSVSWYQQTPGQGLQFLFEYFSETQRNKGNFPGRFSGRQFSNSRSEMNVSTLELGDSALYLCASSRDSAAEQYFGPGTRLTVT.

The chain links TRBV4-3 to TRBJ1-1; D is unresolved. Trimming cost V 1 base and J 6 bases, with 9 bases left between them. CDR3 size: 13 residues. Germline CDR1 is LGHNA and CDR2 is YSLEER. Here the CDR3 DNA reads TGCGCCAGCAGCCAAGGATCGGTGGCTGAAGCTTTCTTT. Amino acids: CASSQGSVAEAFF.

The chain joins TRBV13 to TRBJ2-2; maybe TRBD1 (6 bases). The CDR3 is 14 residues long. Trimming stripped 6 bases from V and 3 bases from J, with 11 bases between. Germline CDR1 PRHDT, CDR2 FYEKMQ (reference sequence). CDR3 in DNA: TGTGCCAGCAGGATCAGGGGTTACACCGGGGAGCTGTTTTTT. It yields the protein CASRIRGYTGELFF.

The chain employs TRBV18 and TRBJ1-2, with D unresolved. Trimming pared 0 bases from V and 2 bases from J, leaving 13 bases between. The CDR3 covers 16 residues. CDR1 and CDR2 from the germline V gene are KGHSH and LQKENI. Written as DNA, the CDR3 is TGTGCCAGCTCACCACCGGAGGCAGGAGCAAACTATGGCTACACCTTC. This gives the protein CASSPPEAGANYGYTF. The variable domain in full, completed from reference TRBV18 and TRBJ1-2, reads NAGVMQNPRHLVRRRGQEARLRCSPMKGHSHVYWYRQLPEEGLKFMVYLQKENIIDESGMPKERFSAEFPKEGPSILRIQQVVRGDSAAYFCASSPPEAGANYGYTFGSGTRLTVV.

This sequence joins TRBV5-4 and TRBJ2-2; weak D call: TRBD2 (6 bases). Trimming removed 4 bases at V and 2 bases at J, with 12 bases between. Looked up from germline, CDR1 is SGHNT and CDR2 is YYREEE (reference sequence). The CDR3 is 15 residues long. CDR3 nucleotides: TGTGCCAGCAGCCTAGCGAATCTCAACACCGGGGAGCTGTTTTTT. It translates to CASSLANLNTGELFF.

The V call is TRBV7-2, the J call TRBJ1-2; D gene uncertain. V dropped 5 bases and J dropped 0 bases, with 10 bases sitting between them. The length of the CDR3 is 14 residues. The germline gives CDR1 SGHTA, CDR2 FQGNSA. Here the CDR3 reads CASSHPGANYGYTF. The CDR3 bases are TGTGCCAGCAGCCACCCCGGGGCTAACTATGGCTACACCTTC.

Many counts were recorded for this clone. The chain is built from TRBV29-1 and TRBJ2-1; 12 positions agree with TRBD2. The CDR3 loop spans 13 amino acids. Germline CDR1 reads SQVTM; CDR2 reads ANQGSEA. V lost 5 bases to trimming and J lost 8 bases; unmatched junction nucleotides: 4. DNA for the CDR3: TGCAGCGTTCAGACTAGCGGGAGCGATGAGCAGTTCTTC. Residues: CSVQTSGSDEQFF.

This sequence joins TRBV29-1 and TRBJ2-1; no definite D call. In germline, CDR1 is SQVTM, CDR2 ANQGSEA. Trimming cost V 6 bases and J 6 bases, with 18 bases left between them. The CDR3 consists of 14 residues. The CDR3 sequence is CSVTDQASPNEQFF. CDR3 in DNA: TGCAGCGTCACCGATCAGGCCAGCCCCAATGAGCAGTTCTTC.

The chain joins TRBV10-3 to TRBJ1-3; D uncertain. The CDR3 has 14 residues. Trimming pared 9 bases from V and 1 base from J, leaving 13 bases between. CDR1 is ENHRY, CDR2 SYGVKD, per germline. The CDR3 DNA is TGTGCCATATCAATGGGGAGATCTGGAAACACCATATATTTT. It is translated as CAISMGRSGNTIYF.

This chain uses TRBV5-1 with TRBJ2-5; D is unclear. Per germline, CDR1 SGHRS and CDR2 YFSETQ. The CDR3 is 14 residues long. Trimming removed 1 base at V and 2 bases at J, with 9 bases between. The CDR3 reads CASSLIAAQETQYF. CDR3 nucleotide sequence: TGCGCCAGCAGCTTGATAGCAGCACAAGAGACCCAGTACTTC.

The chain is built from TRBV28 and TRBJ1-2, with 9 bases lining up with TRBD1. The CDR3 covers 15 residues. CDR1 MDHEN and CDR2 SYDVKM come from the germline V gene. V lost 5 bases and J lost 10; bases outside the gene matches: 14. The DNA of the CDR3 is TGTGCCAGCAGTATCCGGGACAGGGTGAGAATTGACTACACCTTC. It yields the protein CASSIRDRVRIDYTF.

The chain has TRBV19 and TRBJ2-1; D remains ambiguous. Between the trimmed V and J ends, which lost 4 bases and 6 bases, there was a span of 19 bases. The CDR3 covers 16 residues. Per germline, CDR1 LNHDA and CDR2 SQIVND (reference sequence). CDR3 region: CASSTRNGLVGNEQFF. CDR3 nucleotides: TGTGCCAGTAGTACGAGGAATGGTCTCGTTGGCAATGAGCAGTTCTTC.